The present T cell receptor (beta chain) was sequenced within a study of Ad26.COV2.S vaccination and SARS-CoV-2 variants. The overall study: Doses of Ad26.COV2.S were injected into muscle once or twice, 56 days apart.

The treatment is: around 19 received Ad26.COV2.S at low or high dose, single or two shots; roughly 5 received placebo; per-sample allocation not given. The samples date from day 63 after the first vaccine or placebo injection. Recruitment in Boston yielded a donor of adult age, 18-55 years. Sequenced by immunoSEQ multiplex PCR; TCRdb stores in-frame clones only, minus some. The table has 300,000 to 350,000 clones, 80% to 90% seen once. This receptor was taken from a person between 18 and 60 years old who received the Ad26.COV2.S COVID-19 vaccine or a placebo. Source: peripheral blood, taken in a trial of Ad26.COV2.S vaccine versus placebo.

CDR3 sequence reads: CASSARKTGSNSPLHF. In DNA, the CDR3 is TGTGCCAGCAGTGCCCGCAAGACAGGGTCTAATTCACCCCTCCACTTT. The chain recombines TRBV25-1 with TRBJ1-6, with 7 positions matching TRBD1. The CDR3 runs 16 residues. V trimming: 4 bases; J trimming: 6 bases; junction bases outside the gene matches: 9. Germline CDR1 and CDR2: MGHDK and SYGVNS.